The clone carrying this T cell receptor beta chain was counted ten times or more. Its antigen is currently unknown. Germline V gene lookup returns CDR1 ENHRY and CDR2 SYGVKD. The ends lost 4 bases at V and 8 bases at J; junction bases unmatched: 14. CDR3 length: 16 amino acids. These data originate in a study of CD8 T cells in ankylosing spondylitis. Points from the study as a whole: Prior work had noted some motif variants in reactive arthritis blood and synovial fluid. One TCR beta motif, made up of several highly homologous variants, appeared characteristic of ankylosing spondylitis blood. Clones linked to disease were reported to show significant enrichment in matched ankylosing spondylitis synovial fluid.

TCRdb called the 5' RACE reads again in MiXCR, with one record for every CDR3 protein. The sample records 750,000 to 850,000 distinct CDR3 sequences, 10% to 15% being singletons. V is TRBV10-3 and J is TRBJ2-1; 7 bases are shared with TRBD2. Specimen: blood, either unsorted or a sorted T cell fraction (not recorded which). The TCR originated in a male donor with ankylosing spondylitis. The CDR3 coding sequence is TGTGCCATCAGTGCGGGGATCGGGCTAGCGGTGGATGAGCAGTTCTTC. Translation: CAISAGIGLAVDEQFF.